These 24 T cell receptor beta chains originate from one sample sequenced in a study of blood T cell repertoires in COVID-19. Generated by immunoSEQ multiplex PCR, the TCRdb table keeps only in-frame clones and is missing some. This sample carries fewer than 450,000 clones, roughly 91% of them seen once, and the ten largest clones take about 1.2%. Source material: PBMCs or T cells enriched from blood (not recorded which). The source of these receptors is a woman aged 18 to 35 who had recovered from COVID-19.

This CDR3 is CASSPFGTGTSTDTQYF. DNA for the CDR3: TGTGCCAGCAGCCCATTTGGGACAGGGACTAGCACAGATACGCAGTATTTT. The V gene is TRBV3-1 (or the pseudogene TRBV3-2), the J gene TRBJ2-3; 9 nucleotides match TRBD1. The CDR3 has 17 amino acids. Trimming cost V 4 bases and J 0 bases; bases outside gene matches: 8. Germline V gene sequence: CDR1 LGHDT, CDR2 YNNKEL (reference sequence).

Only a few counts were recorded for this clone. The chain joins TRBV6-5 to TRBJ1-4, with D perhaps TRBD1 (6 bases). V was shortened by 5 bases and J by 3 bases, with 10 bases between the two germline ends. Germline CDR1 reads MNHEY; CDR2 reads SVGAGI. This CDR3 is built from 14 residues. The CDR3 bases are TGTGCCAGCAGTAACAGGGCACCTAATGAAAAACTGTTTTTT. Encoded protein: CASSNRAPNEKLFF.

This chain uses TRBV29-1 with TRBJ2-7; D not certain. CDR3 length equals 14 residues. The germline V gene has CDR1 SQVTM and CDR2 ANQGSEA. V lost 0 bases to trimming and J lost 0 bases, with 9 bases between them. CDR3 in DNA: TGCAGCGTTGAAGAGGGCGTCAGCTCCTACGAGCAGTACTTC. Translation gives CSVEEGVSSYEQYF.

This sequence joins TRBV5-3 and TRBJ1-3, with 12 positions matching TRBD1. TRBV5-3 is an ORF; its function is uncertain. CDR3 length equals 18 residues. With 7 bases clipped from V and 4 bases from J, the junction kept 15 bases outside the gene matches. This chain's CDR3 is CARRPPGQGAFDGNTIYF. The CDR3 DNA sequence: TGTGCCAGACGACCGCCGGGACAGGGGGCGTTTGACGGAAACACCATATATTTT.

The chain carries TRBV5-4 and TRBJ2-7; 8 nucleotides agree with TRBD2. The CDR3 contains 16 residues. CDR1 is SGHNT and CDR2 is YYREEE in the germline V gene (reference sequence). V lost 0 bases, J lost 2 bases, and 7 bases stayed unmatched. CDR3 sequence: CASSLDPGGSTYEQYF. The CDR3 region has the DNA TGTGCCAGCAGCTTGGATCCGGGGGGGTCGACCTACGAGCAGTACTTC.

V is TRBV19 and J is TRBJ1-5; 7 bases line up with TRBD1. This CDR3 contains 14 residues. Germline V gene data show CDR1 as LNHDA and CDR2 as SQIVND (reference sequence). V was clipped by 9 bases and J by 6 bases; unmatched bases: 11. The CDR3 region has the DNA TGTGCCAGCGGACAGGCAATAGCTCCTCAGCCCCAGCATTTT. Translation gives CASGQAIAPQPQHF.

The rearrangement joins TRBV28 to TRBJ1-6; D uncertain. This CDR3 contains 16 residues. Germline V gene data show CDR1 as MDHEN and CDR2 as SYDVKM. V was pared by 5 bases and J by 3 bases, with 14 bases between. The CDR3 protein is CASSPSGGDYNSPLHF. CDR3 nucleotides: TGTGCCAGCAGTCCCTCCGGCGGTGACTATAATTCACCCCTCCACTTT.

This chain links TRBV7-9 with TRBJ1-1; 7 bases fit TRBD1. This CDR3 spans 12 amino acids. V was clipped by 4 bases and J by 7 bases; unmatched bases: 3. Germline V gene data show CDR1 as SEHNR and CDR2 as FQNEAQ (reference sequence). The CDR3 reads CASSSGQIEAFF. DNA for the CDR3: TGTGCCAGCAGCTCGGGACAGATTGAAGCTTTCTTT.

The chain is built from TRBV4-1 and TRBJ1-2; the match to TRBD1 covers 8 bases. There are 14 residues in the CDR3. The V and J ends lost 4 bases and 4 bases, in that order; junction bases with no gene match: 5. CDR1 and CDR2 (germline): MGHRA, YSYEKL. CDR3 nucleotides: TGCGCCAGCAGCCGATGGACAGGGAGCTATGGCTACACCTTC. It codes for CASSRWTGSYGYTF.

The chain carries TRBV28 and TRBJ2-3; D unresolved. V dropped 8 bases and J dropped 0 bases, with 9 bases sitting between them. The CDR3 length is 13 residues. Germline CDR1 and CDR2: MDHEN and SYDVKM. CDR3 sequence: CASVYSSTDTQYF. DNA of the CDR3: TGTGCCAGCGTTTATTCTAGCACAGATACGCAGTATTTT.

The chain uses TRBV4-1 and TRBJ2-7; weak D call: TRBD2 (6 bases). Per the germline V gene, CDR1 is MGHRA and CDR2 is YSYEKL. V was clipped by 4 bases and J by 6 bases, with 13 bases between them. This CDR3 has 13 residues. CDR3 DNA sequence: TGCGCCAGCAGCCCCCCGGAGGGACGCGAGCAGTACTTC. As protein: CASSPPEGREQYF.

The rearrangement uses TRBV15 and TRBJ1-1, with a weak D call TRBD1 (5 bases). V dropped 5 bases and J dropped 2 bases, with 15 bases sitting between them. This CDR3 comprises 15 residues. Germline V gene lookup returns CDR1 LNHNV and CDR2 YYDKDF (reference sequence). The CDR3 DNA is TGTGCCACCAGCCGGTCTACAGGACTAAACACTGAAGCTTTCTTT. Protein product: CATSRSTGLNTEAFF. Using reference TRBV15 and TRBJ1-1 for the parts outside the CDR3, the full variable domain is DAMVIQNPRYQVTQFGKPVTLSCSQTLNHNVMYWYQQKSSQAPKLLFHYYDKDFNNEADTPDNFQSRRPNTSFCFLDIRSPGLGDTAMYLCATSRSTGLNTEAFFGQGTRLTVV.

The J gene is TRBJ2-5, the V gene TRBV28; the match to TRBD2 covers 11 bases. The trim removed 2 bases at V and 7 bases at J, leaving 9 bases unmatched. Germline V gives CDR1 MDHEN, CDR2 SYDVKM. This CDR3 has 16 amino acids. CDR3 amino acids: CASSLRLAGPRATQYF. CDR3 nucleotide sequence: TGTGCCAGCAGTTTAAGACTAGCGGGGCCAAGAGCGACCCAGTACTTC.

CDR3 coding DNA: TGTGCCAGCAGCTTGGCGCACACAGGGTACAATGAGCAGTTCTTC. It codes for CASSLAHTGYNEQFF. This sequence joins TRBV11-2 and TRBJ2-1, with D perhaps matching TRBD1 (6 bases). The germline CDR1 and CDR2 sequences are SGHAT and FQNNGV. The length of the CDR3 is 15 residues. The V end was cut by 3 bases, the J end by 4 bases, with 13 bases between.

The chain employs TRBV4-1 and TRBJ2-1; 7 nucleotides agree with TRBD1. The V segment lost 6 bases and the J segment 1 base; nucleotides outside the gene matches: 6. Germline CDR1 reads MGHRA; CDR2 reads YSYEKL. This CDR3 is 15 amino acids long. CDR3 bases: TGCGCCAGCAGTCACGACAGGGCATCCTACAATGAGCAGTTCTTC. Its protein is CASSHDRASYNEQFF.

This chain connects TRBV15 to TRBJ2-1; a possible D gene is TRBD1 (6 bases). The germline V and J ends were trimmed by 8 bases and 8 bases, with 22 bases remaining between them. Germline V gives CDR1 LNHNV, CDR2 YYDKDF (reference sequence). This CDR3 is 15 amino acids long. DNA of the CDR3: TGTGCCACCGAACTCGGCAGAACAGGGTTCGATGAGCAGTTCTTC. Translating it yields CATELGRTGFDEQFF.

The V call is TRBV2, the J call TRBJ2-7; TRBD1 agrees at 7 bases. With 5 bases clipped from V and 2 bases from J, the junction kept 6 bases outside the gene matches. The CDR3 is 14 amino acids. Germline CDR1 and CDR2: SNHLY and FYNNEI. CDR3 DNA: TGTGCCAGCAGTCAACGGGACAGTGCCTACGAGCAGTACTTC. Its translation: CASSQRDSAYEQYF.

This chain joins TRBV24-1 and TRBJ2-1; 9 bases align to TRBD2. Germline CDR1 KGHDR, CDR2 SFDVKD. V dropped 1 base and J dropped 4; count of bases not matched to a gene: 25. This CDR3 comprises 23 residues. CDR3 sequence reads: CATSDFSEGYATSGEYWYNEQFF. CDR3 DNA sequence: TGTGCCACCAGTGATTTTAGCGAGGGCTACGCGACTAGCGGCGAGTATTGGTACAATGAGCAGTTCTTC.

This rearrangement joins TRBV18 to TRBJ1-1; D is uncertain. V was cut by 3 bases and J by 4 bases, with 12 bases left in between. Germline CDR1 is KGHSH and CDR2 is LQKENI. This CDR3 spans 14 amino acids. In nucleotides, the CDR3 is TGTGCCAGCTCACCGCGACCGGGAGGCACTGAAGCTTTCTTT. It translates to CASSPRPGGTEAFF.

The chain uses TRBV6-1 and TRBJ1-4; 9 nucleotides match TRBD1. V trimming: 4 bases; J trimming: 8 bases; junction bases outside the gene matches: 5. From germline, CDR1 is MNHNS and CDR2 SASEGT. This CDR3 is built from 14 residues. CDR3 nucleotide sequence: TGTGCCAGCAGTGCCGGGACAGGGTACGAAAAACTGTTTTTT. Residues: CASSAGTGYEKLFF.

J is TRBJ1-2 and V is TRBV3-1 (or the pseudogene TRBV3-2); D unresolved. Germline V lookup: CDR1 LGHDT, CDR2 YNNKEL (reference sequence). The V end was cut by 1 base, the J end by 13 bases, with 19 bases between. The CDR3 covers 14 residues. CDR3 sequence reads: CASSQVSGELATTF. The CDR3 DNA reads TGTGCCAGCAGCCAAGTCTCCGGGGAGCTCGCTACCACCTTC.

This clone has more than one count but fewer than ten. The J gene is TRBJ1-3, the V gene TRBV7-3, with 10 bases fitting TRBD1. Germline V CDR1 and CDR2: SGHTA, FQGTGA. The CDR3 sequence is 13 residues long. V was clipped by 5 bases and J by 9 bases; unmatched bases: 4. CDR3: CASSPDRGRTIYF. The DNA for the CDR3 is TGTGCCAGCAGCCCCGACAGGGGGCGCACCATATATTTT.

The chain links TRBV3-1 (or the pseudogene TRBV3-2) to TRBJ1-2; D call uncertain. This CDR3 has 12 amino acids. Trimming took off 1 base at V and 4 bases at J, with 4 bases between the two ends. CDR1 and CDR2 (germline): LGHDT, YNNKEL (reference sequence). The CDR3 DNA reads TGTGCCAGCAGCCAAGGCGGCTATGGCTACACCTTC. This sequence encodes CASSQGGYGYTF.

The chain has TRBV7-3 and TRBJ1-1; D is uncertain. This CDR3 contains 15 residues. V dropped 1 base and J dropped 2 bases, with 11 bases sitting between them. The V gene's germline CDR1 is SGHTA and CDR2 FQGTGA. CDR3 protein: CASSLINEGNTEAFF. For the CDR3, the DNA is TGTGCCAGCAGCTTAATTAATGAGGGAAACACTGAAGCTTTCTTT.